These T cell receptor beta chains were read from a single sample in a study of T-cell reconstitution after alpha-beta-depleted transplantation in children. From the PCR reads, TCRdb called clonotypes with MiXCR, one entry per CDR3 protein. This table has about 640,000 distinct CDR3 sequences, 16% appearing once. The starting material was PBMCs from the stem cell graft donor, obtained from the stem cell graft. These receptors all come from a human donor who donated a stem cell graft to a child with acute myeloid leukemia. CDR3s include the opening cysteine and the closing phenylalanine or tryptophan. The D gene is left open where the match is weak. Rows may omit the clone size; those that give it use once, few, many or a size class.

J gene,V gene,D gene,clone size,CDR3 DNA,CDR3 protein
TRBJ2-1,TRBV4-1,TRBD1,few,TGCGCCAGCAGCCAAGGTTTGCCGGGACAGGGGTCCTTC,CASSQGLPGQGSF
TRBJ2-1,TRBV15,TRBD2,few,TGTGCCACCAGCTCCCGTTGGACTAGCGGGGGGGGGCATGAGCAGTTCTTC,CATSSRWTSGGGHEQFF
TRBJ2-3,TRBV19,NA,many,TGTGCCAGTAGCATTAATGTAGATACGCAGTATTTT,CASSINVDTQYF
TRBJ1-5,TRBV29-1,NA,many,TGCAGCGTTGCCGGGGCGGACTATCAGCCCCAGCATTTT,CSVAGADYQPQHF
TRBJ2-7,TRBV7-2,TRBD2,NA,TGTGCCAGCAGCTCGACTAGCGGGGGCTCCTACGAGCAGTACTTC,CASSSTSGGSYEQYF
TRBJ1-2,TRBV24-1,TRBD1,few,TGTGCCACCAGTGTCGGGACAGGGGGGAACTATGGCTACACCTTC,CATSVGTGGNYGYTF
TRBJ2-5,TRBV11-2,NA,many,TGTGCCAGCAGCTCTGGGGCAGGGGAGTATGAGACCCAGTACTTC,CASSSGAGEYETQYF
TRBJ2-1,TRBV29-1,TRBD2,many,TGCAGCGTTGAAAGGATAGCGGGGGGTTTGAGCAATGAGCAGTTCTTC,CSVERIAGGLSNEQFF
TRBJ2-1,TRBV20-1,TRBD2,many,TGCAGTGGCTCGACTAGCGGGGGGTTTTACAATGAGCAGTTCTTC,CSGSTSGGFYNEQFF
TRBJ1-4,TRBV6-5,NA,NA,TGTGCCAGCAGTTCCCCGGGGGTACGGGAAAAACTGTTTTTT,CASSSPGVREKLFF
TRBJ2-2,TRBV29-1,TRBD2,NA,TGCAGCGTGACCGGGACTAGCCGATCAGGGGTTACCGGGGAGCTGTTTTTT,CSVTGTSRSGVTGELFF
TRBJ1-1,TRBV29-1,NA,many,TGCAGCGTATTGGGACGGCTAAACACTGAAGCTTTCTTT,CSVLGRLNTEAFF